Listed below are T cell receptor beta chains from one sample, sequenced in a study of tissue T cells after allogeneic stem cell transplantation. Produced via immunoSEQ multiplex PCR; TCRdb's table is partial and in-frame only. Here the sample spans about 40,000 clones, over 85% being singletons. The starting material was blood, obtained before transplantation. The receptors come from a woman aged 40-69 years who later had graft-versus-host disease after an allogeneic stem cell transplant. CDR3s include the opening cysteine and the closing phenylalanine or tryptophan. D genes are given only for firm matches. The listing skips clone size in some rows; elsewhere it reads once, few, many or a size class.

>TRBJ1-1|TRBV7-6|.|.
TGTGCCAGCAGCTTAGCGGGGAAAGGGAACACTGAAGCTTTCTTT
CASSLAGKGNTEAFF
>TRBJ2-5|TRBV7-2|.|TRBD2
TGTGCCAGCAGCTTAGATGATAGCGGGAGTCGGGAGACCCAGTACTTC
CASSLDDSGSRETQYF
>TRBJ1-1|TRBV27|.|.
TGTGCCAGCAGTTTACACGGCTTGAGAAACACTGAAGCTTTCTTT
CASSLHGLRNTEAFF
>TRBJ2-7|TRBV25-1|few|TRBD2
TGTGCCAGCAGTGTCGGGACTAGCGGGCGGGGAGAGCAGTACTTC
CASSVGTSGRGEQYF
>TRBJ2-5|TRBV4-2|.|.
TGTGCCAGCAGCCAAGAATCGGGGCGGAAAGAGACCCAGTACTTC
CASSQESGRKETQYF
>TRBJ2-3|TRBV6-1|.|.
TGTGCCAGCAGTGAAAGCGGCTTAACAGATACGCAGTATTTT
CASSESGLTDTQYF
>TRBJ1-2|TRBV20-1|.|TRBD1
TGCAGTTTGGACAGGGGTGGCTACACCTTC
CSLDRGGYTF
>TRBJ2-5|TRBV19|.|.
TGTGCCAGTAGTATAGTGGGCCAAGAGACCCAGTACTTC
CASSIVGQETQYF
>TRBJ2-1|TRBV7-2|.|TRBD1
TGTGCCAGCAGCTTAGGCAGGGGGCAGAATGAGCAGTTCTTC
CASSLGRGQNEQFF
>TRBJ1-1|TRBV5-4|.|.
TGTGCCAGCAGTCGATGGGCCAGTATCAACACTGAAGCTTTCTTT
CASSRWASINTEAFF
>TRBJ2-1|TRBV10-1|.|TRBD2
TGCGCCAGCAGCCTGGGACTAGCGGGGGACAATGAGCAGTTCTTC
CASSLGLAGDNEQFF
>TRBJ1-4|TRBV28|.|.
TGTGCCAGCAGTTTATTAGGGAAAAAACTGTTTTTT
CASSLLGKKLFF
>TRBJ2-2|TRBV30|.|.
TGTGCCTGGAACGGCAAACGGAACACCGGGGAGCTGTTTTTT
CAWNGKRNTGELFF
>TRBJ1-1|TRBV7-8|.|TRBD1
TGTGCCAGCAGCTTTATTAGACAGGGTGAAGCTTTCTTT
CASSFIRQGEAFF
>TRBJ1-1|TRBV5-4|.|.
TGTGCCAGCAGCTTGTCGCGGGTGAACACTGAAGCTTTCTTT
CASSLSRVNTEAFF
>TRBJ1-6|TRBV5-1|.|.
TGCGCCAGCACCTTGACTTCGAATGGTTCACCCCTCCACTTT
CASTLTSNGSPLHF
>TRBJ2-7|TRBV28|.|TRBD1
TGTGCCAGCAGCTATCAGGGGGCTCAGAACGAGCAGTACTTC
CASSYQGAQNEQYF
>TRBJ2-7|TRBV7-2|.|TRBD2
TGTGCCAGCAGCTTAAACCCGGGACTAGCGGCCTCCGAGCAGTACTTC
CASSLNPGLAASEQYF
>TRBJ2-1|TRBV30|.|TRBD2
TGTGCCCGTAACCGGGGGACTAGCGGGAGCTCCTACAATGAGCAGTTCTTC
CARNRGTSGSSYNEQFF
>TRBJ1-2|TRBV7-2|once|TRBD1
TGTGCCAGCAGCACGCTCCGACAGGGGCCGTTCGGCTACACCTTC
CASSTLRQGPFGYTF
>TRBJ1-5|TRBV4-1|.|TRBD1
TGCGCCAGCAGCCAAGGAGGGACAGATCAGCCCCAGCATTTT
CASSQGGTDQPQHF
>TRBJ2-3|TRBV7-2|.|TRBD2
TGTGCCAGCAGCCCTCGTTGGGGGGGTAGTGATACGCAGTATTTT
CASSPRWGGSDTQYF